Following are 17 T cell receptor beta chains from one sample sequenced in a study of T cells after yellow fever vaccination. TCRdb analysed the 5' RACE reads with MiXCR anew, one entry per CDR3 protein. The sample includes some 120,000 distinct CDR3 sequences, over 12% seen only once; the top ten take 43%. Sequencing used CD8+ T cells sorted from PBMCs, obtained 5 days after the yellow fever booster vaccination. The receptors shown here come from a man aged 18-30 years who received the YFV17D yellow fever vaccine.

The V and J genes are TRBV6-5 and TRBJ2-3, with TRBD2 matching 7 bases. V was clipped by 2 bases and J by 2 bases; unmatched bases: 4. Germline-derived CDR1 and CDR2 are MNHEY and SVGAGI. This CDR3 spans 15 amino acids. The chain's CDR3 is CASSYAGELTDTQYF. DNA of the CDR3: TGTGCCAGCAGTTACGCGGGGGAGCTCACAGATACGCAGTATTTT.

This clonotype was seen many times. The chain employs TRBV29-1 and TRBJ2-7, with 7 bases matching TRBD1. The CDR3 contains 13 residues. With V trimmed by 6 bases and J by 2 bases, 7 bases remained unmatched. Germline V gene sequence: CDR1 SQVTM, CDR2 ANQGSEA. CDR3 nucleotides: TGCAGCGTCACAGGGGCCAATGCCTACGAGCAGTACTTC. It encodes CSVTGANAYEQYF.

The table lists this clonotype with a few counts. This may be a read error, as it is one base from a much larger clone. This chain connects TRBV7-9 to TRBJ2-7, with D unresolved. Germline CDR1 reads SEHNR; CDR2 reads FQNEAQ (reference sequence). The CDR3 length is 12 residues. V was trimmed by 1 base and J by 2 bases, leaving 3 bases between them. The CDR3 DNA reads TGTGCCAGCAGCTTAGTGGCCTACGAGCAGTACTTC. It specifies CASSLVAYEQYF.

CDR3 in amino acids: CASSSTWTGPRGETQYF. The CDR3 nucleotides read TGTGCCAGCAGTTCCACTTGGACAGGGCCGAGGGGAGAGACCCAGTACTTC. V usage is TRBV28 and J usage is TRBJ2-5, with 8 bases aligning to TRBD1. The CDR3 runs to 17 residues. V shed 4 bases, J shed 4 bases, and the junction held 14 bases outside the gene matches. CDR1 MDHEN and CDR2 SYDVKM come from the germline V gene.

Only a few counts were recorded for this clonotype. This rearrangement joins TRBV7-2 to TRBJ2-7; D is ambiguous. This CDR3 is built from 15 residues. V lost 2 bases to trimming and J lost 0 bases, with 11 bases between them. CDR1 and CDR2 (germline): SGHTA, FQGNSA. The CDR3 sequence: CASSLRGPSSYEQYF. CDR3 bases: TGTGCCAGCAGCTTACGCGGCCCCAGCTCCTACGAGCAGTACTTC.

There are many counts of this clonotype. This chain joins TRBV7-6 and TRBJ2-3, with 8 bases matching TRBD1. The CDR3 covers 15 residues. CDR1 is SGHVS and CDR2 is FNYEAQ in the germline V gene. V lost 1 base and J lost 2; bases outside the gene matches: 2. The CDR3 loop reads CASSLGTGFTDTQYF. For the CDR3, the DNA is TGTGCCAGCAGCTTAGGGACAGGGTTCACAGATACGCAGTATTTT.

This clonotype was seen more than once but under ten times. The gene calls are TRBV4-3 and TRBJ2-1; 8 bases are shared with TRBD1. CDR3 length: 15 residues. In germline, CDR1 is LGHNA, CDR2 YSLEER. With V trimmed by 0 bases and J by 4 bases, 2 bases remained unmatched. The CDR3 DNA reads TGCGCCAGCAGCCAAGACGGACAGGGATACAATGAGCAGTTCTTC. Translated, it gives CASSQDGQGYNEQFF.

This clonotype has just a few counts. This rearrangement joins TRBV4-2 to TRBJ2-2, with D perhaps TRBD2 (6 bases). CDR1 LGHNA and CDR2 YNFKEQ come from the germline V gene. The CDR3 sequence is 14 residues long. Trimming cost V 4 bases and J 5 bases, with 11 bases left between them. The CDR3 sequence: CASSPGAGTGELFF. For the CDR3, the DNA is TGTGCCAGCAGCCCCGGCGCGGGGACCGGGGAGCTGTTTTTT.

This clonotype was recorded a few times. This chain joins TRBV4-1 and TRBJ2-2; possible D gene TRBD2, 6 bases. Per the germline V gene, CDR1 is MGHRA and CDR2 is YSYEKL. This CDR3 has 16 residues. The ends were cut back, 3 bases at V and 1 base at J, with 12 bases in the middle. The chain's CDR3 is CASSQDVAVNTGELFF. In DNA, the CDR3 is TGCGCCAGCAGCCAGGACGTAGCGGTGAACACCGGGGAGCTGTTTTTT.

This chain uses TRBV4-1 with TRBJ2-4; 9 nucleotides agree with TRBD2. J was trimmed by 5 bases and V by 1 base; bases with no gene match: 6. Germline V gene data show CDR1 as MGHRA and CDR2 as YSYEKL. The CDR3 has 16 amino acids. The CDR3 protein is CASSQAPLAGQNIQYF. The CDR3 bases are TGCGCCAGCAGCCAAGCCCCCCTAGCGGGGCAAAACATTCAGTACTTC.

In its sample, this clonotype was seen many times. The chain uses TRBV4-3 and TRBJ2-1; tentative D call: TRBD2 (6 bases). Trimming removed 0 bases at V and 10 bases at J, with 16 bases between. The CDR3 has 15 residues. Germline V lookup: CDR1 LGHNA, CDR2 YSLEER. The CDR3, as DNA: TGCGCCAGCAGCCAAGATTCAAATGGAGGGAGCGAGCAGTTCTTC. Its protein product is CASSQDSNGGSEQFF.

This clonotype was counted a few times. The genes are TRBV4-2 and TRBJ2-7; D ambiguous. The CDR3 is 13 residues long. Germline CDR1 LGHNA, CDR2 YNFKEQ. V lost 0 bases, J lost 7 bases, and 10 bases lay in between. The CDR3 is CASSQERRSEQYV. The CDR3 DNA reads TGTGCCAGCAGCCAAGAGCGCAGATCGGAGCAGTACGTC.

In this sample, this clonotype turned up a few times. The V and J genes are TRBV28 and TRBJ2-3; D might be TRBD2 (6 bases). Trimming took off 7 bases at V and 4 bases at J, with 21 bases between the two ends. From germline, CDR1 is MDHEN and CDR2 SYDVKM. The CDR3 consists of 16 residues. Here the CDR3 DNA reads TGTGCCAGCACCCTTGCTTCGGGGGTGCTAGCAGATACGCAGTATTTT. Its translation: CASTLASGVLADTQYF.

This clonotype has a handful of counts. This chain connects TRBV7-8 to TRBJ1-5, with a weak D call TRBD1 (5 bases). V lost 1 base and J lost 2, with 12 bases in between. The CDR3 runs to 16 residues. Germline V gene data show CDR1 as SGHVS and CDR2 as FQNEAQ. Here the CDR3 DNA reads TGTGCCAGCAGCTTAGGCAGGGTTGGTGGCAATCAGCCCCAGCATTTT. Its protein product is CASSLGRVGGNQPQHF.

This clonotype was counted a few times. This chain connects TRBV7-2 to TRBJ1-3; possible D gene TRBD1, 6 bases. Germline values: CDR1 SGHTA, CDR2 FQGNSA. The CDR3 runs 15 residues. The V and J ends lost 0 bases and 5 bases respectively, with 11 bases between them. CDR3 region: CASSLAGGARNTIYF. In DNA, the CDR3 is TGTGCCAGCAGCTTAGCGGGGGGCGCTAGAAACACCATATATTTT.

The J gene is TRBJ2-7, the V gene TRBV12-3 or TRBV12-4, with D perhaps TRBD1 (6 bases). The CDR3 extends over 12 amino acids. Between the trimmed V and J ends, which lost 6 bases and 2 bases, there was a span of 8 bases. CDR3 bases: TGTGCCAGCAGGGGGGCTGCCTACGAGCAGTACTTC. This encodes CASRGAAYEQYF.

In this sample, this clonotype turned up many times. Here the CDR3 reads CSARAWSRLEQYF. The CDR3 nucleotides are TGCAGTGCTAGAGCGTGGAGTCGGCTCGAGCAGTACTTC. The V gene is TRBV20-1, the J gene TRBJ2-7, with D unclear. The V end was cut by 1 base, the J end by 6 bases, with 13 bases between. The CDR3 extends over 13 amino acids. The germline V gene encodes CDR1 DFQATT and CDR2 SNEGSKA (reference sequence).